This T cell receptor beta chain was found in a study of blood T cell repertoires in COVID-19. The overall study: Sites across the United States, Italy and Spain contributed samples from acute and convalescent COVID-19. T cells, B-cell-depleted T cells, or PBMCs provided the cDNA or gDNA that served as material.

Source study methods: By means of reference gene primer amplification, nucleated cell counts were estimated. Using immunoSEQ multiplex PCR, the repertoire was profiled, and TCRdb retains in-frame clones only, with some absent. V and J calls and clone size are copied from that table; D and trimming were computed from the DNA. The table records some 150,000 clones, 81% of them present only once. CDR3 length: 14 amino acids. The germline CDR1 and CDR2 sequences are SGHRS and YFSETQ. Trimming removed 4 bases from V and 0 bases from J; junction bases left unmatched: 2. The genes are TRBV5-1 and TRBJ2-7; 9 nucleotides agree with TRBD1. This TCR was sampled from a woman aged 55-70 years with active or convalescent COVID-19. Material for sequencing was peripheral blood. Here the CDR3 reads CASSIQGASYEQYF. In DNA, the CDR3 is TGCGCCAGCAGCATACAGGGGGCCTCCTACGAGCAGTACTTC.